Below are 14 T cell receptor beta chains sequenced from a single sample in a study of CD8+ T cells in alopecia areata (dated by TCRdb to the late 2010s). Taken with the paper, the label for time point translates to: baseline before oral tofacitinib. The method behind the library was the immunoSEQ multiplex PCR assay. RNA was extracted from all samples and reverse transcribed into cDNA, which served as template for TCR sequencing. The source is immuneACCESS, and TCRdb retained only in-frame sequences with V and J called. Part of the clones is not carried over; for the studies checked, unresolved V genes explain less than half of this, and the remainder is unexplained. The sample table contains roughly 180,000 clones; only one count was recorded for roughly 60% of them. The ten largest account for under 2% of the sample. Material: CD4+ T cells sorted from blood, obtained at week 0. The receptors derive from a human donor with alopecia areata.

This clone came up a few times. The chain has TRBV25-1 and TRBJ1-2; D gene unclear. The CDR3 is made up of 13 amino acids. CDR1 and CDR2 (germline): MGHDK, SYGVNS. Deletions cut 6 bases from V and 8 bases from J, with 16 bases between. The CDR3 sequence: CASRDLEGGGYTF. In DNA form, the CDR3 reads TGTGCCAGCAGAGACCTGGAGGGAGGAGGCTACACCTTC.

This clone has only one observation. V gene TRBV4-3 combines with J gene TRBJ2-7; TRBD1 or TRBD2 may be the D gene (5 bases each). V lost 4 bases, J lost 7 bases, and 11 bases lay in between. The CDR3 totals 12 residues. CDR1 is LGHNA, CDR2 YSLEER, per germline. The CDR3 nucleotides are TGCGCCAGCAGCCGTGACTGGGGGGAGCAGTACTTC. It yields the protein CASSRDWGEQYF.

This chain uses TRBV9 with TRBJ2-1, with D uncertain. This CDR3 comprises 15 residues. Trimming cost V 4 bases and J 4 bases, with 15 bases left between them. Germline V CDR1 and CDR2: SGDLS, YYNGEE. Written as DNA, the CDR3 is TGTGCCAGCAGCCGTGACGGCTTGGGTTACAATGAGCAGTTCTTC. Translating it yields CASSRDGLGYNEQFF.

This clone has only one observation. This sequence joins TRBV15 and TRBJ1-1; D may be TRBD1 (6 bases). Germline V gene lookup returns CDR1 LNHNV and CDR2 YYDKDF (reference sequence). Trimming shortened V by 0 bases and J by 11 bases, and 13 bases separated the two germline ends. CDR3 length: 13 amino acids. Here the CDR3 DNA reads TGTGCCACCAGCAGAGATCCTAAGGGGGATGCTTTCTTT. This codes for CATSRDPKGDAFF.

The genes are TRBV30 and TRBJ1-2; D may be TRBD1 (6 bases). Germline V CDR1 and CDR2: GTSNPN, SVGIG (reference sequence). This CDR3 spans 13 amino acids. Trimming removed 8 bases from V and 6 bases from J, with 19 bases in between. In DNA form, the CDR3 reads TGTGCCGAAGAAAGCCGGGGGGGCCATGGCTACACCTTC. Protein product: CAEESRGGHGYTF.

This clone was counted only a few times. This chain joins TRBV29-1 and TRBJ1-2; D is perhaps TRBD1 (5 bases). CDR1 is SQVTM and CDR2 is ANQGSEA in the germline V gene. V was pared by 7 bases and J by 4 bases, with 16 bases between. This CDR3 spans 13 amino acids. In DNA form, the CDR3 reads TGCAGCGGGGGGGAAGTTCAAAGCTATGGCTACACCTTC. It yields the protein CSGGEVQSYGYTF. Full variable domain (rest looked up from reference TRBV29-1 and TRBJ1-2): SAVISQKPSRDICQRGTSLTIQCQVDSQVTMMFWYRQQPGQSLTLIATANQGSEATYESGFVIDKFPISRPNLTFSTLTVSNMSPEDSSIYLCSGGEVQSYGYTFGSGTRLTVV.

J is TRBJ2-1 and V is TRBV25-1; D is ambiguous. Per the germline V gene, CDR1 is MGHDK and CDR2 is SYGVNS. Trimming shortened V by 3 bases and J by 6 bases, and 6 bases separated the two germline ends. The CDR3 consists of 12 residues. CDR3 residues: CASSDYVNEQFF. CDR3 sequence (DNA): TGTGCCAGCAGTGATTATGTCAATGAGCAGTTCTTC.

This clone was seen a handful of times. The chain recombines TRBV11-1 with TRBJ2-3; no clear D. The germline V and J ends were trimmed by 4 bases and 5 bases, with 13 bases remaining between them. CDR3 length: 14 amino acids. Germline loops: CDR1 SGHAT, CDR2 FQDESV (reference sequence). The CDR3 here is CASSSTNSGDTQYF. CDR3 nucleotide sequence: TGTGCCAGCAGCTCCACAAATTCCGGAGATACGCAGTATTTT.

Regarding this clone: The same CDR3 arises from other DNA sequences in this sample as well. This sequence joins TRBV29-1 and TRBJ1-1, with D maybe TRBD1 (5 bases). CDR3 size: 13 residues. Germline V lookup: CDR1 SQVTM, CDR2 ANQGSEA. Trimming pared 6 bases from V and 0 bases from J, leaving 11 bases between. The CDR3 bases are TGCAGCGTGTCGGGACGGCTGAACACTGAAGCTTTCTTT. This encodes CSVSGRLNTEAFF.

With respect to this clone: The same CDR3 can be traced to other DNA sequences in this sample. The chain carries TRBV4-3 and TRBJ1-2, with D tentatively TRBD1 (5 bases). The CDR3 consists of 14 residues. Trimming stripped 0 bases from V and 2 bases from J, with 7 bases between. CDR1 is LGHNA and CDR2 is YSLEER in the germline V gene. Written as DNA, the CDR3 is TGCGCCAGCAGCCAAGACAGGGTGAACTATGGCTACACCTTC. Amino acid sequence: CASSQDRVNYGYTF.

This clone was seen more than once but under ten times. The V call is TRBV6-6, the J call TRBJ1-2; no firm D call. The germline V and J ends were trimmed by 2 bases and 2 bases, with 3 bases remaining between them. CDR1 and CDR2 from the germline V gene are MNHNY and SVGAGI (reference sequence). This CDR3 spans 12 amino acids. The CDR3 coding sequence is TGTGCCAGCAGTTACCAAAACTATGGCTACACCTTC. The encoded protein is CASSYQNYGYTF.

This rearrangement joins TRBV19 to TRBJ2-4, with TRBD2 identical over 8 bases. The length of the CDR3 is 15 residues. From germline, CDR1 is LNHDA and CDR2 SQIVND (reference sequence). V lost 6 bases to trimming and J lost 9 bases; unmatched junction nucleotides: 13. CDR3 protein: CASSRDEVAGGIQYF. The CDR3 DNA sequence: TGTGCCAGTAGCCGAGACGAGGTGGCGGGGGGCATTCAGTACTTC. The full variable domain, with the rest looked up from reference TRBV19 and TRBJ2-4, is DGGITQSPKYLFRKEGQNVTLSCEQNLNHDAMYWYRQDPGQGLRLIYYSQIVNDFQKGDIAEGYSVSREKKESFPLTVTSAQKNPTAFYLCASSRDEVAGGIQYFGAGTRLSVL.

The chain joins TRBV7-9 to TRBJ2-7; 9 nucleotides line up with TRBD1. Germline loops: CDR1 SEHNR, CDR2 FQNEAQ (reference sequence). After removal of 0 bases from V and 1 base from J, the junction contained 4 bases not matched to a gene. The CDR3 is 16 residues long. This chain's CDR3 is CASSLALQGASYEQYF. The CDR3 nucleotides are TGTGCCAGCAGCTTAGCGCTACAGGGGGCATCCTACGAGCAGTACTTC.

Only a few counts were recorded for this clone. The V gene is TRBV7-7, the J gene TRBJ2-2, with a weak D call TRBD2 (7 bases). CDR3 size: 18 residues. Germline V gene lookup returns CDR1 SSHAT and CDR2 FNYEAQ (reference sequence). Trimming removed 5 bases from V and 4 bases from J, with 23 bases in between. The CDR3 DNA reads as TGTGCCAGCAGCCGGGGGGCTGCCGACAGAGCTTTCACCGGGGAGCTGTTTTTT. Translation: CASSRGAADRAFTGELFF.